The present T cell receptor beta chain was sequenced within a study of blood T cell repertoires in COVID-19. Looking at the study overall: PBMCs, B-cell-depleted T cells, or T cells provided the cDNA or gDNA that made up the material.

Germline trimming cut 1 base from V and 2 bases from J; bases unmatched to any gene: 6. The germline V gene encodes CDR1 KGHSY and CDR2 FQNENV. The CDR3 spans 18 residues. Measured with immunoSEQ multiplex PCR; TCRdb has only the in-frame clones, and not every one. This sample yields 45,000 to 60,000 clones, of which approximately 88% are seen a single time; roughly 2.3% belongs to the top ten. This receptor was taken from a human donor in a cohort sampled during active COVID-19. The sample comprised peripheral blood. V and J are TRBV16 and TRBJ2-6; TRBD2 matches at 9 bases. This chain's CDR3 is CASSQFSSGTAGANVLTF. The CDR3 coding sequence is TGTGCCAGCAGCCAATTTTCTAGCGGGACTGCTGGGGCCAACGTCCTGACTTTC.